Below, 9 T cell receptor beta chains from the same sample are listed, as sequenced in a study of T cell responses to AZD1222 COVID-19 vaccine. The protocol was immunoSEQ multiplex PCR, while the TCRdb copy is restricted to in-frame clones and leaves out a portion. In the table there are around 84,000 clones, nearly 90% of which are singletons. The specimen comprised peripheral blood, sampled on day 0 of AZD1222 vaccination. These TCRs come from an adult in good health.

DNA of the CDR3: TGTGCCAGAAGGGGGGCCTCTGGGCCATCTGGGGCCAACGTCCTGACTTTC. Translating gives CARRGASGPSGANVLTF. The chain has TRBV27 and TRBJ2-6; D tentatively reads TRBD1 or TRBD2 (6 bases each). Per the germline V gene, CDR1 is MNHEY and CDR2 is SMNVEV (reference sequence). This CDR3 has 17 residues. V dropped 9 bases and J dropped 1 base, with 19 bases sitting between them.

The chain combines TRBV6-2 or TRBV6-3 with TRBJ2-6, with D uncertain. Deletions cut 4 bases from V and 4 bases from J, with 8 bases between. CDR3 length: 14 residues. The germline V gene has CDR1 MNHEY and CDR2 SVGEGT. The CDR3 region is CASSFLTGANVLTF. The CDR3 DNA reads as TGTGCCAGCAGTTTCCTTACAGGGGCCAACGTCCTGACTTTC.

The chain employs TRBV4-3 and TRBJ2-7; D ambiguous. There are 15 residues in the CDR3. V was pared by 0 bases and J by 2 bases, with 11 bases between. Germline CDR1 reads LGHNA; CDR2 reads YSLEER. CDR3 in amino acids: CASSQDSGPPYEQYF. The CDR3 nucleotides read TGCGCCAGCAGCCAAGATTCAGGCCCACCCTACGAGCAGTACTTC.

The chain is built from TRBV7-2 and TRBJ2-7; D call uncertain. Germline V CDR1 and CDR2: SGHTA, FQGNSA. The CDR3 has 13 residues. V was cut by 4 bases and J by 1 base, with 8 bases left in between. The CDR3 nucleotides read TGTGCCAGCAGCTCTTACGTTTCCTACGAGCAGTACTTC. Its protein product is CASSSYVSYEQYF.

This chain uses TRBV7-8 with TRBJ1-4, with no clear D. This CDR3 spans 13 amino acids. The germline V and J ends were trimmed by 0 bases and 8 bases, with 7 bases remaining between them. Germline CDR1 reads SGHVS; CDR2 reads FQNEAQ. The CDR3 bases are TGTGCCAGCAGCTTAGCCCGAAACGAAAAACTGTTTTTT. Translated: CASSLARNEKLFF. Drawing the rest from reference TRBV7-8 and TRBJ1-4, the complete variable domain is GAGVSQSPRYKVAKRGQDVALRCDPISGHVSLFWYQQALGQGPEFLTYFQNEAQLDKSGLPSDRFFAERPEGSVSTLKIQRTQQEDSAVYLCASSLARNEKLFFGSGTQLSVL.

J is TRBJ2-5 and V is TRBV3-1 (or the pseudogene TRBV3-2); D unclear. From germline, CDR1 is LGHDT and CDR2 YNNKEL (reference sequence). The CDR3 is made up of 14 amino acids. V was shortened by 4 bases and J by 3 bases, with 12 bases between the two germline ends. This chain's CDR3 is CASSRRTAEETQYF. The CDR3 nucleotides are TGTGCCAGCAGCCGTCGGACGGCCGAAGAGACCCAGTACTTC.

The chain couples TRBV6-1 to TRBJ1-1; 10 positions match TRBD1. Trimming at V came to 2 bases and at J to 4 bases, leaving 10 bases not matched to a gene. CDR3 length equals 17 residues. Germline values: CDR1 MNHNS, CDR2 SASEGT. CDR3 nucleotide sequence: TGTGCCAGCAGTGAAAGACCGGGACAGGGGTTTTTCACTGAAGCTTTCTTT. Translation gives CASSERPGQGFFTEAFF.

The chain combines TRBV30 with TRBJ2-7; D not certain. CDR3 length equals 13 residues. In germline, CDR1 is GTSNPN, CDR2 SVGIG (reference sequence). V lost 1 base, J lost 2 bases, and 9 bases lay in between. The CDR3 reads CAWSAPTPYEQYF. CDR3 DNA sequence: TGTGCCTGGAGTGCTCCCACACCCTACGAGCAGTACTTC.

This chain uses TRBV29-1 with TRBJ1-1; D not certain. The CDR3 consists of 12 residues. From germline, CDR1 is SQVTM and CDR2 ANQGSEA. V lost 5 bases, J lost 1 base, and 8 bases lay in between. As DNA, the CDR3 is TGCAGCGTTCGGTGGCAGAACACTGAAGCTTTCTTT. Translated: CSVRWQNTEAFF.